The source of this T cell receptor (beta chain) is a study of identical twins (dated by TCRdb to the mid-2010s). With respect to the entire study: To test whether fetal clonotypes persist, this study deep-sequenced TCR alpha and beta repertoires from monozygotic twins, from unrelated adults of various ages, and from cord blood. To rule out contamination, the twin experiments were replicated at different times with different library preparation protocols. Broad study findings and their caveats: In monozygotic twins, out-of-frame TCR alpha sharing was systematically underestimated by recombination models, although the models agreed with sharing between unrelated individuals. Because the same donors could not be followed over many years, the conclusions depended on cross-sectional statistical analysis. Compared with coincidental sharing between unrelated individuals, out-of-frame TCR alpha sequences shared between twins showed an excess of sequences with low generation probability. Abundant cord blood beta clonotypes carried fewer insertions; young adult naive repertoires showed a weaker similar trend, while memory repertoires showed none. Zero-insertion analyses could be partly confounded by invariant T cells such as MAIT and iNKT, though diverse VJ usage argued against such confounding for most clonotypes. Excess twin sharing in beta out-of-frame sequences was weaker because fewer shared sequences lowered the signal-to-noise ratio.

All donors were healthy Caucasians. Three pairs of female monozygotic twins, all aged roughly 18 to 29 years, were included in the twin cohort. Peripheral blood mononuclear cells were the source from which RNA for the TCR libraries was isolated. Inclusive of the bounding cysteine and phenylalanine, the CDR3 is 12 residues long. Only the CDR3 DNA is retained, 36 bases long and in frame from the first base. V was cut back by 7 bases and J by 4 bases, leaving a gap of 13 bases between them. Looking up the germline V gene yields CDR1 SQVTM and CDR2 ANQGSEA. This clonotype was found many times. This clone's antigen is unknown. No base quality values were provided; no much bigger clone lies one nucleotide off. The library was produced with 5' RACE. These reads were obtained on an Illumina HiSeq 2000. Template switching added a universal primer binding site, and the final cDNA carried a unique molecular identifier that allowed TCR cDNA molecules to be counted accurately. Specific primers in the conserved constant-segment region were used to synthesize first-strand cDNA for TCR alpha and beta chains. To control for contamination, every cDNA library was double barcoded, receiving both a SMART-Mk sample barcode and Illumina barcodes. TruSeq adapter sequences, together with Illumina sample barcodes, were added in two successive PCR steps. Sequencing of the TCR alpha and beta cDNA libraries was done on the Illumina HiSeq platform using custom primers. The original pipeline was this. Raw reads were processed with MiGEC to extract unique molecular identifiers, and MiXCR was used to determine CDR3 positions. For each individual, recombination models were inferred using an EM algorithm with the repgenHMM and IGoR tools. The analysis of shared clonotypes was done with the tcR package in R, with sharing normalized by the product of cloneset sizes. Out-of-frame nonproductive sequences were analyzed to study raw recombination free of thymic and clonal selection effects. TCRdb reanalyzed the raw reads on its own, using fastp at Q25 for trimming and MiXCR for clone calling, and kept in-frame beta chains. Each entry merges the rows of one CDR3 protein and shows their most common DNA and genes. The V and J calls, along with clone size, are taken from TCRdb and not from the paper's own processing. The sample table contains hundreds of thousands of distinct CDR3 sequences; only one count was recorded for about 7.6% of them. Less than 2% of the sample lies in the top ten.

The same sample was also used in a study of yellow fever vaccine responses in identical twins. Reported in the second study: The authors reported that the T cell response to vaccination in identical twins appeared partly convergent and partly personalized. In the study, vaccine-responding T cell clones were precisely tracked in identical twins.

The TCR originated in a woman in her late teens or twenties in good health. The sequence links TRBV29-1 to TRBJ1-2; matching of 6 bases hints at TRBD1 as the D gene. Sequenced: PBMCs. The DNA sequence is given as TGCAGCGGGATGGACAGATCCTATGGCTACACCTTC. Translated, it reads CSGMDRSYGYTF.